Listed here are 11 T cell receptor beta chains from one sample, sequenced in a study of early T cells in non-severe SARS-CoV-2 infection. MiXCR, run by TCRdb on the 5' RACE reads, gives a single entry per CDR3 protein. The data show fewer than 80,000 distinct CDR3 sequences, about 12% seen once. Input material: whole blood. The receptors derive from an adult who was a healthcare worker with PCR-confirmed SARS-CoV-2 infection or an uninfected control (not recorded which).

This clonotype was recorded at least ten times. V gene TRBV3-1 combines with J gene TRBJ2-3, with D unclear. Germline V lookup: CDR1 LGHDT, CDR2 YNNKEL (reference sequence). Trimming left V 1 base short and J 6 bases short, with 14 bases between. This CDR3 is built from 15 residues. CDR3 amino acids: CASSQVVGRCDTQYF. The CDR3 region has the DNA TGTGCCAGCAGCCAAGTCGTGGGTCGGTGCGATACGCAGTATTTT.

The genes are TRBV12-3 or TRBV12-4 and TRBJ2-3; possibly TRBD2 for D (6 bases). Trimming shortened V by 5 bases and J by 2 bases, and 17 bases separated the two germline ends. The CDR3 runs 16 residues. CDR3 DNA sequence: TGTGCCAGCAGTAGGGGAGGACCGGGCTACACAGATACGCAGTATTTT. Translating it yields CASSRGGPGYTDTQYF.

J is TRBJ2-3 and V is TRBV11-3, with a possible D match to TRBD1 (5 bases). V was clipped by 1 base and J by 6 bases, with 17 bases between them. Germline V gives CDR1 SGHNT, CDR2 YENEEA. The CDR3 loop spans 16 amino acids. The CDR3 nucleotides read TGTGCCAGCAGCTTAGCCTCCCTTAGGGGTAGCGATACGCAGTATTTT. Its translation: CASSLASLRGSDTQYF.

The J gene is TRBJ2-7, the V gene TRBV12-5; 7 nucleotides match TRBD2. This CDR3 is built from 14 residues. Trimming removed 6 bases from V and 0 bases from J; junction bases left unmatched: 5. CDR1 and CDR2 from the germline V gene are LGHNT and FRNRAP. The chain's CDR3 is CASGTGTNSYEQYF. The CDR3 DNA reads TGTGCTAGTGGAACCGGGACTAACTCCTACGAGCAGTACTTC.

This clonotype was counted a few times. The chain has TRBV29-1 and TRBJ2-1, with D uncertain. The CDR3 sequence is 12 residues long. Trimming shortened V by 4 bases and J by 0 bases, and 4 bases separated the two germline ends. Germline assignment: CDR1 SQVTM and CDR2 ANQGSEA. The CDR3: CSVGSSYNEQFF. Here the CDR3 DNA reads TGCAGCGTTGGCAGCTCCTACAATGAGCAGTTCTTC.

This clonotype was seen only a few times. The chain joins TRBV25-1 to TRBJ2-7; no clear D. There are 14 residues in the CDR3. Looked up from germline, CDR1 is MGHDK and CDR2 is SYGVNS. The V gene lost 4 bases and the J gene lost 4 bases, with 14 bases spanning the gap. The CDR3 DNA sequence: TGTGCCAGCAGTGTCCCGAGGCCCCCGTACGAGCAGTACTTC. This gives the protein CASSVPRPPYEQYF.

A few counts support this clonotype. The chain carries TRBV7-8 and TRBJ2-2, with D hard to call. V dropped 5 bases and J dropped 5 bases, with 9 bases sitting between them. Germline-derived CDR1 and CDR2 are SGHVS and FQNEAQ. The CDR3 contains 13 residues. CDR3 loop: CASSPRETGELFF. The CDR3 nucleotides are TGTGCCAGCAGCCCTAGGGAAACCGGGGAGCTGTTTTTT.

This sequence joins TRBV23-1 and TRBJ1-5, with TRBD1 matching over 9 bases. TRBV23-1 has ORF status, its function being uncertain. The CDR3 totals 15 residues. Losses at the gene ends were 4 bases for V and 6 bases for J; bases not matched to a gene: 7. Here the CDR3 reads CASSPGQGYSQPQHF. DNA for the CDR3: TGCGCCAGCAGTCCTGGACAGGGGTATAGTCAGCCCCAGCATTTT.

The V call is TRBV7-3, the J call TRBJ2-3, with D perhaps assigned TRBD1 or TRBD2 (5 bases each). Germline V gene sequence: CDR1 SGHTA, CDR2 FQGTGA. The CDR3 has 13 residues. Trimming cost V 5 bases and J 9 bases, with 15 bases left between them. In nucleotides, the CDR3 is TGTGCCAGCAGCCCGAGATTTCGGGACACGCAGTATTTT. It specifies CASSPRFRDTQYF.

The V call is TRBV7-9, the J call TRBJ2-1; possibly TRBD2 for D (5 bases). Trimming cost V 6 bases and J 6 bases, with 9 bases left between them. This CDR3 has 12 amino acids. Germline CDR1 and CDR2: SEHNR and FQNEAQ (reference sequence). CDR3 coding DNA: TGTGCCAGCAGGGGAGACTTCAATGAGCAGTTCTTC. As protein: CASRGDFNEQFF.

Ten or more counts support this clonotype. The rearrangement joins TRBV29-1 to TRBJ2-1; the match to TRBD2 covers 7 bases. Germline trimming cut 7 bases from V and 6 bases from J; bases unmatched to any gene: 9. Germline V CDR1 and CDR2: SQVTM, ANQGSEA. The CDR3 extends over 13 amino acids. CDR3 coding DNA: TGCAGCGCCCGGGACTATCGTATCAATGAGCAGTTCTTC. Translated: CSARDYRINEQFF.